The rows below give T cell receptor beta chains drawn from one sample of a study of blood T cell repertoires in COVID-19. Profiled with immunoSEQ multiplex PCR; TCRdb holds only in-frame clones, not every one. Seen here are about 220,000 clones, around 84% observed once, and the top ten hold 15% to 20%. Material for sequencing was peripheral blood. These TCRs come from a man younger than 45 with active or convalescent COVID-19. CDR3s include the opening cysteine and the closing phenylalanine or tryptophan. Each record gives: D gene, clone size, V gene, J gene, CDR3 DNA, CDR3 protein. D genes are given only for firm matches. For some rows the clone size is stated as once, few or many, or as a class when expanded; others skip it.

NA	NA	TRBV4-1	TRBJ2-1	TGCGCCAGCAGCCACCCCCTCGGCAGGTCCAAAGTAATTTCCTACAATGAGCAGTTCTTC	CASSHPLGRSKVISYNEQFF
NA	NA	TRBV27	TRBJ2-1	TGTGCCAGCAGTTTACTCGGGAATGCCTACAATGAGCAGTTCTTC	CASSLLGNAYNEQFF
TRBD1	NA	TRBV2	TRBJ2-3	TGTGCCAGCAGCGGACAGGCTAGCACAGATACGCAGTATTTT	CASSGQASTDTQYF
NA	NA	TRBV14	TRBJ1-3	TGTGCCAGCAGCCCCCTGGGGAGAACCGGAAACACCATATATTTT	CASSPLGRTGNTIYF
NA	NA	TRBV5-6	TRBJ1-1	TGTGCCAGCAGCTTAACAGGGCTCACTGAAGCTTTCTTT	CASSLTGLTEAFF
TRBD2	NA	TRBV24-1	TRBJ2-1	TGTGCCACCAGTGCCTGGCAGGGAGGGAATGAGCAGTTCTTC	CATSAWQGGNEQFF
TRBD1	NA	TRBV9	TRBJ1-1	TGTGCCAGCAGCAACCGGGACAGGAACACTGAAGCTTTCTTT	CASSNRDRNTEAFF
TRBD1	few	TRBV3-1/TRBV3-2	TRBJ1-6	TGTGCCAGCAGCCAGGGACAGAATAATTCACCCCTCCACTTT	CASSQGQNNSPLHF
NA	NA	TRBV5-1	TRBJ1-4	TGCGCCAGCAGCTACGGGGTTAATGAAAAACTGTTTTTT	CASSYGVNEKLFF
TRBD1	NA	TRBV2	TRBJ1-2	TGTGCCAGCAGTGATAGCGGACAGGGCCGCTATGGGAACTATGGCTACACCTTC	CASSDSGQGRYGNYGYTF
NA	NA	TRBV29-1	TRBJ1-3	TGCAGCGCCAAGGGTCGGGGGAACACCATATATTTT	CSAKGRGNTIYF
TRBD1	few	TRBV5-4	TRBJ2-5	TGTGCCAGCAGCTTGGCAGGGGGCCGAGGAGAGACCCAGTACTTC	CASSLAGGRGETQYF
TRBD1	NA	TRBV27	TRBJ2-1	TGTGCCAGCAGTTTAAGTTCAGGGGGACCGGAGCAGTTCTTC	CASSLSSGGPEQFF
NA	few	TRBV6-6	TRBJ1-1	TGTGCCAGCACCCTTCGGAAGACAGGCGCTGAAGCTTTCTTT	CASTLRKTGAEAFF
TRBD1	NA	TRBV19	TRBJ1-5	TGTGCCAGTAGTCCGGGGACCGGGACAGGCGGGGAGCCCCAGCATTTT	CASSPGTGTGGEPQHF
TRBD2	NA	TRBV7-8	TRBJ2-7	TGTGCCAGCAGCCCCCGGGTAGCGGGAGGCTACGAGCAGTACTTC	CASSPRVAGGYEQYF
NA	NA	TRBV3-1/TRBV3-2	TRBJ1-3	TGTGCCAGCAGCCAAGTTATCGCCGGAGACACCATATATTTT	CASSQVIAGDTIYF
NA	few	TRBV18	TRBJ2-5	TGTGCCAGCTCACCGCTAAGTGGGGAGGAGACCCAGTACTTC	CASSPLSGEETQYF